The entry that follows covers one TCR beta chain sequence. Antigen: not known. The sample comes from a study of shared clonotypes between healthy human individuals. Looking at the study overall: There were three CD4 naive, three CD4 memory, two CD8 naive and one CD8 memory plates per donor. Regarding the study as a whole: Relative to memory subsets, naive subsets generally showed larger estimated richness.

As processed by the authors: ImmunoSEQ output held junction-only sequences without quality scores, so filtering differed. Using immunoSEQ multiplex PCR, the repertoire was profiled, and TCRdb retains in-frame clones only, with some absent. V and J calls and clone size are as listed in that table; D and trimming were resolved from the DNA. The profile shows approximately 2.5 million clones, roughly 93% of them singletons. This CDR3 has 15 residues. V was pared by 2 bases and J by 1 base, with 11 bases between. CDR1 KGHSH and CDR2 LQKENI come from the germline V gene. This TCR derives from a man aged 18 to 29 in good health. Some clones in this sample may be carry-over from other donors' samples. The material sequenced was naive CD4+ T cells from PBMCs. The subset was: CD45RA+ positively selected. The V and J genes are TRBV18 and TRBJ1-1, with D unclear. Here the CDR3 DNA reads TGTGCCAGCTCACCAATAATTTTGGCGAACACTGAAGCTTTCTTT. The encoded protein is CASSPIILANTEAFF.